These 24 T cell receptor beta chains were all obtained from the same sample, sequenced in a study of OX40 agonist ivuxolimab in advanced cancers. TCRdb's table, derived via immunoSEQ multiplex PCR, lists solely in-frame clones and lacks some. Altogether under 150,000 clones are present, roughly nine tenths being singletons, with the ten largest covering 0.55%. The material sequenced was CD4+ or CD8+ T cells sorted from blood, taken in a trial of the OX40 agonist ivuxolimab. The receptors derive from an adult with an advanced solid tumor such as melanoma, head and neck, liver or kidney cancer.

The chain employs TRBV7-2 and TRBJ1-1; 9 bases agree with TRBD1. Germline loops: CDR1 SGHTA, CDR2 FQGNSA. Trimming at V came to 5 bases and at J to 4 bases, leaving 8 bases not matched to a gene. The CDR3 is 15 residues long. For the CDR3, the DNA is TGTGCCAGCAGCGGACACCGGGACAGGGCCACTGAAGCTTTCTTT. Translating gives CASSGHRDRATEAFF. Drawing the rest from reference TRBV7-2 and TRBJ1-1, the complete variable domain is GAGVSQSPSNKVTEKGKDVELRCDPISGHTALYWYRQSLGQGLEFLIYFQGNSAPDKSGLPSDRFSAERTGGSVSTLTIQRTQQEDSAVYLCASSGHRDRATEAFFGQGTRLTVV.

The chain uses TRBV9 and TRBJ2-2; no firm D call. In germline, CDR1 is SGDLS, CDR2 YYNGEE. V lost 1 base, J lost 3 bases, and 4 bases lay in between. The length of the CDR3 is 13 residues. The CDR3 here is CASSVRDTGELFF. CDR3 in DNA: TGTGCCAGCAGCGTAAGAGACACCGGGGAGCTGTTTTTT.

V usage is TRBV28 and J usage is TRBJ1-1; the match to TRBD1 covers 8 bases. The germline V gene encodes CDR1 MDHEN and CDR2 SYDVKM. The trim removed 6 bases at V and 4 bases at J, leaving 7 bases unmatched. This CDR3 is 14 amino acids long. CDR3 bases: TGTGCCAGCAGCTATACAGGGGGGGTCACTGAAGCTTTCTTT. It codes for CASSYTGGVTEAFF.

This rearrangement joins TRBV30 to TRBJ1-4; no clear D. This CDR3 comprises 12 residues. Trimming took off 3 bases at V and 13 bases at J, with 15 bases between the two ends. The V gene's germline CDR1 is GTSNPN and CDR2 SVGIG (reference sequence). The CDR3 protein is CAWSYTLSALFF. The DNA of the CDR3 is TGTGCCTGGAGCTACACCCTTAGTGCACTGTTTTTT.

This chain connects TRBV9 to TRBJ1-1; 7 nucleotides match TRBD1. The germline V gene has CDR1 SGDLS and CDR2 YYNGEE. The trim removed 3 bases at V and 6 bases at J, leaving 2 bases unmatched. This CDR3 spans 12 amino acids. CDR3 bases: TGTGCCAGCAGCGGGGGACAGCCTGAAGCTTTCTTT. Translation: CASSGGQPEAFF.

The count of this clone is one. The V call is TRBV7-2, the J call TRBJ2-1; tentative D call: TRBD2 (5 bases). Deletions cut 5 bases from V and 3 bases from J, with 8 bases between. Germline loops: CDR1 SGHTA, CDR2 FQGNSA. The CDR3 spans 13 residues. CDR3 nucleotide sequence: TGTGCCAGCAGCGCGGGTCACTACAATGAGCAGTTCTTC. The encoded protein is CASSAGHYNEQFF.

The chain has TRBV7-2 and TRBJ1-5; D gene ambiguous. The CDR3 is 14 residues long. Trimming removed 5 bases at V and 4 bases at J, with 12 bases between. Per germline, CDR1 SGHTA and CDR2 FQGNSA. The CDR3 region is CASSPHMGNQPQHF. The DNA of the CDR3 is TGTGCCAGCAGCCCCCACATGGGGAATCAGCCCCAGCATTTT.

V and J are TRBV7-2 and TRBJ1-2, with D possibly matching TRBD1 (5 bases). Germline CDR1 reads SGHTA; CDR2 reads FQGNSA. The CDR3 runs to 13 residues. The germline V and J ends were trimmed by 5 bases and 8 bases, with 15 bases remaining between them. This CDR3 reads CASSPRDGAGYTF. In DNA, the CDR3 is TGTGCCAGCAGCCCCCGGGACGGGGCAGGCTACACCTTC.

The rearrangement uses TRBV11-2 and TRBJ2-1; TRBD2 matches at 12 bases. The CDR3 has 15 residues. Trimming at V came to 2 bases and at J to 8 bases, leaving 4 bases not matched to a gene. Germline loops: CDR1 SGHAT, CDR2 FQNNGV. The CDR3 nucleotides read TGTGCCAGCAGCTTATCACTAGCGGGGGGCTATGAGCAGTTCTTC. It is translated as CASSLSLAGGYEQFF.

V gene TRBV18 combines with J gene TRBJ2-7, with 8 positions matching TRBD1. The CDR3 extends over 15 amino acids. V was pared by 0 bases and J by 9 bases, with 10 bases of the junction left unmatched. In germline, CDR1 is KGHSH, CDR2 LQKENI. The CDR3 region has the DNA TGTGCCAGCTCACCACCGGTGGCAGGGGGCCTGACGCAGTACTTC. Its protein product is CASSPPVAGGLTQYF.

J is TRBJ2-2 and V is TRBV7-2; no definite D call. Trimming shortened V by 4 bases and J by 0 bases, and 9 bases separated the two germline ends. Germline CDR1 is SGHTA and CDR2 is FQGNSA. The CDR3 extends over 15 amino acids. Here the CDR3 reads CASSYRRTNTGELFF. CDR3 nucleotides: TGTGCCAGCAGCTATAGACGGACGAACACCGGGGAGCTGTTTTTT.

The chain carries TRBV14 and TRBJ1-2, with D maybe TRBD1 (5 bases). This CDR3 contains 14 residues. V was trimmed by 5 bases and J by 4 bases, leaving 14 bases between them. CDR1 SGHDN and CDR2 FVKESK come from the germline V gene. CDR3 loop: CASSFSDRTYGYTF. Written as DNA, the CDR3 is TGTGCCAGCAGCTTCTCCGACAGAACCTATGGCTACACCTTC. The variable domain in full, with the rest retrieved from reference TRBV14 and TRBJ1-2, is EAGVTQFPSHSVIEKGQTVTLRCDPISGHDNLYWYRRVMGKEIKFLLHFVKESKQDESGMPNNRFLAERTGGTYSTLKVQPAELEDSGVYFCASSFSDRTYGYTFGSGTRLTVV.

The V and J genes are TRBV6-5 and TRBJ1-2; D remains unclear. CDR3 length equals 12 residues. V lost 5 bases to trimming and J lost 8 bases, with 12 bases between them. Per the germline V gene, CDR1 is MNHEY and CDR2 is SVGAGI. The CDR3 reads CASSPAFWGYTF. CDR3 coding DNA: TGTGCCAGCAGTCCGGCCTTTTGGGGCTACACCTTC.

The CDR3 bases are TGTGCCAGCAGTGTGGGCTTTTCCCCCTACAATGAGCAGTTCTTC. Its protein is CASSVGFSPYNEQFF. The chain carries TRBV6-4 and TRBJ2-1; D unclear. The length of the CDR3 is 15 residues. Trimming took off 4 bases at V and 2 bases at J, with 12 bases between the two ends. Germline V gives CDR1 MRHNA, CDR2 SNTAGT.

This sequence joins TRBV19 and TRBJ2-1; possibly TRBD2 for D (6 bases). The germline CDR1 and CDR2 sequences are LNHDA and SQIVND (reference sequence). The CDR3 sequence is 16 residues long. The V end was cut by 6 bases, the J end by 1 base, with 16 bases between. CDR3 bases: TGTGCCAGTAGCCGCCTCGCGCGGGGTTCCTACAATGAGCAGTTCTTC. The encoded protein is CASSRLARGSYNEQFF.

This chain's CDR3 is CASSDGTGAAEAFF. The CDR3 DNA sequence: TGTGCCAGCAGTGATGGGACAGGGGCAGCTGAAGCTTTCTTT. The gene calls are TRBV2 and TRBJ1-1, with 10 bases aligning to TRBD1. J lost 6 bases, V lost 3 bases, and 4 bases had no gene match. CDR3 length: 14 residues. Germline V gives CDR1 SNHLY, CDR2 FYNNEI.

The chain is built from TRBV28 and TRBJ1-5; possible D gene TRBD1, 6 bases. Looked up from germline, CDR1 is MDHEN and CDR2 is SYDVKM. The CDR3 is 17 amino acids. V lost 6 bases, J lost 0 bases, and 18 bases lay in between. The CDR3 DNA is TGTGCCAGCAGCCTCTGGAGGGGGACCCCTAGCAATCAGCCCCAGCATTTT. Translating it yields CASSLWRGTPSNQPQHF.

The V call is TRBV28, the J call TRBJ1-2; D not certain. Germline-derived CDR1 and CDR2 are MDHEN and SYDVKM. CDR3 length: 13 residues. Deletions cut 10 bases from V and 2 bases from J, with 14 bases between. CDR3 nucleotides: TGTGCCACCATAACGATGCCCAACTATGGCTACACCTTC. It codes for CATITMPNYGYTF.

The chain joins TRBV6-1 to TRBJ2-7, with D unresolved. Trimming removed 0 bases from V and 12 bases from J, with 15 bases in between. Germline V gene data show CDR1 as MNHNS and CDR2 as SASEGT. This CDR3 region has 13 residues. The CDR3 sequence: CASSEAVRQGRYF. CDR3 in DNA: TGTGCCAGCAGTGAAGCCGTAAGACAAGGACGGTACTTC.

As concerns this clone: Within the sample, other DNA sequences also encode this same CDR3. This sequence joins TRBV19 and TRBJ1-5, with 8 bases aligning to TRBD1. Losses at the gene ends were 6 bases for V and 2 bases for J; bases not matched to a gene: 0. CDR1 is LNHDA, CDR2 SQIVND, per germline (reference sequence). CDR3 size: 13 residues. Written as DNA, the CDR3 is TGTGCCAGTAGGGACAGGGGCAATCAGCCCCAGCATTTT. This gives the protein CASRDRGNQPQHF.

This chain links TRBV28 with TRBJ1-2; D call uncertain. CDR3 length: 13 residues. Per germline, CDR1 MDHEN and CDR2 SYDVKM. Trimming removed 6 bases at V and 5 bases at J, with 13 bases between. The CDR3 protein is CASRVPGGYGYTF. In DNA, the CDR3 is TGTGCCAGCAGAGTACCCGGAGGGTATGGCTACACCTTC.

Remarks on this clone: A junction boundary mismatches the germline segment, possibly from a read error. This chain's CDR3 is CASSYSGWGQYGQYF. The DNA of the CDR3 is TGTGCCAGCAGTTACTCCGGGTGGGGGCAGTACGGGCAGTACTTC. The chain has TRBV6-5 and TRBJ2-7; possibly TRBD1 for D (6 bases). The germline CDR1 and CDR2 sequences are MNHEY and SVGAGI. The CDR3 loop spans 15 amino acids.

The V gene is TRBV6-5, the J gene TRBJ1-5; perhaps TRBD1 as D (6 bases). The length of the CDR3 is 15 residues. Germline-derived CDR1 and CDR2 are MNHEY and SVGAGI. Trimming left V 4 bases short and J 7 bases short, with 17 bases between. CDR3 sequence: CASSSHGGPGQPQHF. The CDR3 nucleotides are TGTGCCAGCAGTTCCCATGGGGGGCCGGGGCAGCCCCAGCATTTT.

The chain is built from TRBV9 and TRBJ2-3; a possible D gene is TRBD1 (6 bases). Germline values: CDR1 SGDLS, CDR2 YYNGEE. This CDR3 is 15 amino acids long. Deletions cut 6 bases from V and 7 bases from J, with 21 bases between. The DNA of the CDR3 is TGTGCCAGCACCACAGGGACGTTAGAGGTTAATACGCAGTATTTT. This gives the protein CASTTGTLEVNTQYF.